Shown below are 26 T cell receptor beta chains from a single sample sequenced in a study of T-cell memory formation after mild COVID-19. A single record per CDR3 protein comes from TCRdb applying MiXCR to the 5' RACE reads. The sample consists of under 400,000 distinct CDR3 sequences, around 21% of them appearing once. The sample consisted of PBMCs or a T cell subset sorted from them (not recorded which). The receptors originated from an adult woman who had mild COVID-19 (a few samples of this study predate the infection). Cell type and time point are not known.

V is TRBV24-1 and J is TRBJ1-5; 8 bases match TRBD1. This CDR3 is built from 16 residues. The junction had 5 bases not matched to a gene; V was cut back by 3 bases and J by 2 bases. Germline assignment: CDR1 KGHDR and CDR2 SFDVKD. CDR3 in amino acids: CATSDTGTGGNQPQHF. CDR3 sequence (DNA): TGTGCCACCAGTGATACCGGGACAGGCGGCAATCAGCCCCAGCATTTT.

This clonotype has at least ten counts. The V gene is TRBV18, the J gene TRBJ2-1; 7 bases map to TRBD1. Trimming cost V 6 bases and J 4 bases; bases outside gene matches: 6. The CDR3 contains 14 residues. CDR1 is KGHSH, CDR2 LQKENI, per germline. The CDR3 DNA reads as TGTGCCAGCTCCCGGACAGGATTTTACAATGAGCAGTTCTTC. Residues: CASSRTGFYNEQFF.

This clonotype was counted a few times. The V and J genes are TRBV12-3 or TRBV12-4 and TRBJ2-3; 12 nucleotides align to TRBD2. The CDR3 runs to 15 residues. Germline trimming cut 1 base from V and 6 bases from J; bases unmatched to any gene: 2. CDR3 nucleotides: TGTGCCAGCAGTTTAGGGACTAGCGGGGTTGATACGCAGTATTTT. This sequence encodes CASSLGTSGVDTQYF.

This clonotype showed up just a few times. The V call is TRBV7-8, the J call TRBJ1-2; D is ambiguous. V was clipped by 1 base and J by 5 bases, with 11 bases between them. Looked up from germline, CDR1 is SGHVS and CDR2 is FQNEAQ. This CDR3 is 14 amino acids long. The CDR3 sequence is CASSLGMAEYGYTF. The CDR3 region has the DNA TGTGCCAGCAGCTTAGGAATGGCTGAGTATGGCTACACCTTC.

The rearrangement links TRBV7-7 to TRBJ2-5; D might be TRBD1 (6 bases). The V end lost 1 base, the J end lost 5 bases, and 8 bases lay between the germline ends. Germline V lookup: CDR1 SSHAT, CDR2 FNYEAQ (reference sequence). This CDR3 region has 13 residues. This chain's CDR3 is CASSLEGEETQYF. In DNA form, the CDR3 reads TGTGCCAGCAGCTTAGAGGGGGAGGAGACCCAGTACTTC.

The table lists this clonotype with a few counts. This rearrangement joins TRBV6-2 or TRBV6-3 to TRBJ1-5; maybe TRBD1 (6 bases). Germline assignment: CDR1 MNHEY and CDR2 SVGEGT. This CDR3 has 13 amino acids. V shed 5 bases and J shed 7 bases, with 12 bases lying between them. The CDR3 DNA is TGTGCCAGCAGTCCCCGGGGGGCCCAGCCCCAGCATTTT. Its protein is CASSPRGAQPQHF.

The chain joins TRBV21-1 to TRBJ2-2. TRBV21-1 is a pseudogene. This CDR3 contains 17 residues. CDR3 in amino acids: CASSRIHIRRNTGELFF. CDR3 DNA: TGTGCCAGCAGCAGAATCCACATTAGGAGAAACACCGGGGAGCTGTTTTTT.

The chain carries TRBV4-1 and TRBJ1-2; D is unclear. There are 15 residues in the CDR3. Germline CDR1 reads MGHRA; CDR2 reads YSYEKL. Trimming removed 4 bases at V and 2 bases at J, with 14 bases between. The CDR3 region is CASSPIRTGNYGYTF. The CDR3 DNA sequence: TGCGCCAGCAGCCCCATCAGGACGGGCAACTATGGCTACACCTTC.

This clonotype was found a few times. V is TRBV7-6 and J is TRBJ2-7, with unresolved D. Germline loops: CDR1 SGHVS, CDR2 FNYEAQ. Trimming left V 1 base short and J 4 bases short, with 14 bases between. This CDR3 region has 15 residues. The CDR3 loop reads CASSLDRVFGYEQYF. The CDR3 DNA follows: TGTGCCAGCAGCTTAGATAGGGTCTTCGGGTACGAGCAGTACTTC.

CDR3 coding DNA: TGCAGCGTTGAGGGTAGAGGAACCTCCTACGAGCAGTACTTC. It yields the protein CSVEGRGTSYEQYF. The chain joins TRBV29-1 to TRBJ2-7, with unresolved D. Trimming stripped 3 bases from V and 0 bases from J, with 12 bases between. The CDR3 has 14 amino acids. Per the germline V gene, CDR1 is SQVTM and CDR2 is ANQGSEA.

The rearrangement uses TRBV3-1 and TRBJ2-3, with TRBD1 identical over 7 bases. Germline-derived CDR1 and CDR2 are LGHDT and YNNKEL (reference sequence). The junction had 8 bases not matched to a gene; V was cut back by 5 bases and J by 3 bases. The CDR3 totals 15 residues. The CDR3 region is CASSEGGRRTDTQYF. CDR3 nucleotide sequence: TGTGCCAGCAGCGAAGGGGGCAGGAGGACAGATACGCAGTATTTT.

This clonotype has at least ten counts. The chain employs TRBV7-9 and TRBJ2-4, with 8 bases lining up with TRBD1. From germline, CDR1 is SEHNR and CDR2 FQNEAQ (reference sequence). The CDR3 has 13 amino acids. The V and J ends lost 4 bases and 6 bases, in that order; junction bases with no gene match: 2. In nucleotides, the CDR3 is TGTGCCAGCAGCTCCACAGGGGGAAACATTCAGTACTTC. This translates into CASSSTGGNIQYF.

This clonotype was counted a few times. The rearrangement links TRBV7-9 to TRBJ2-1, with 8 bases matching TRBD1. This CDR3 comprises 15 residues. With V trimmed by 6 bases and J by 4 bases, 8 bases remained unmatched. Germline V gives CDR1 SEHNR, CDR2 FQNEAQ (reference sequence). DNA of the CDR3: TGTGCCAGCAGGCCGACAGGGGACCTGTACAATGAGCAGTTCTTC. This translates into CASRPTGDLYNEQFF.

The chain is built from TRBV6-1 and TRBJ1-4; a weak D match, TRBD1 (5 bases). Germline V gives CDR1 MNHNS, CDR2 SASEGT. V was clipped by 5 bases and J by 0 bases, with 10 bases between them. The CDR3 contains 15 residues. CDR3 in DNA: TGTGCCAGCAGTACCCGACAGACAACTAATGAAAAACTGTTTTTT. Protein sequence: CASSTRQTTNEKLFF.

This clonotype was seen just once. V is TRBV9 and J is TRBJ1-6; D is possibly TRBD1 (5 bases). From germline, CDR1 is SGDLS and CDR2 YYNGEE. The CDR3 has 15 amino acids. The germline V and J ends were trimmed by 0 bases and 10 bases, with 14 bases remaining between them. This CDR3 is CASSVGQGKESPLHF. CDR3 DNA sequence: TGTGCCAGCAGCGTAGGGCAGGGAAAAGAATCACCCCTCCACTTT. The variable domain in full, completed from reference TRBV9 and TRBJ1-6, reads DSGVTQTPKHLITATGQRVTLRCSPRSGDLSVYWYQQSLDQGLQFLIQYYNGEERAKGNILERFSAQQFPDLHSELNLSSLELGDSALYFCASSVGQGKESPLHFGNGTRLTVT.

V usage is TRBV5-4 and J usage is TRBJ2-7; D remains ambiguous. V gave up 2 bases and J gave up 7 bases, with 19 bases separating them. The length of the CDR3 is 15 residues. The germline CDR1 and CDR2 sequences are SGHNT and YYREEE (reference sequence). The CDR3 protein is CASSFLGRARSEQYF. CDR3 nucleotide sequence: TGTGCCAGCAGCTTTCTCGGAAGGGCTCGTTCTGAGCAGTACTTC. Filled out from reference TRBV5-4 and TRBJ2-7, the complete variable domain reads ETGVTQSPTHLIKTRGQQVTLRCSSQSGHNTVSWYQQALGQGPQFIFQYYREEENGRGNFPPRFSGLQFPNYSSELNVNALELDDSALYLCASSFLGRARSEQYFGPGTRLTVT.

This clonotype showed up just a few times. The V gene is TRBV6-2 or TRBV6-3, the J gene TRBJ1-1, with no clear D. V was shortened by 5 bases and J by 4 bases, with 17 bases between the two germline ends. The CDR3 consists of 15 residues. Germline V gene sequence: CDR1 MNHEY, CDR2 SVGEGT. In DNA form, the CDR3 reads TGTGCCAGCAGTCTTACCGGGAAGAGGAGCACTGAAGCTTTCTTT. Encoded protein: CASSLTGKRSTEAFF.

The V gene is TRBV20-1, the J gene TRBJ2-3; tentative D call: TRBD2 (6 bases). This CDR3 has 15 residues. Per germline, CDR1 DFQATT and CDR2 SNEGSKA (reference sequence). V was clipped by 2 bases and J by 0 bases, with 12 bases between them. CDR3 nucleotides: TGCAGTGCTAGACTAGCGCCTACTAGCACAGATACGCAGTATTTT. This codes for CSARLAPTSTDTQYF.

Many counts were recorded for this clonotype. The rearrangement links TRBV7-9 to TRBJ2-3; D is ambiguous. The CDR3 is made up of 13 amino acids. Per the germline V gene, CDR1 is SEHNR and CDR2 is FQNEAQ (reference sequence). Trimming pared 1 base from V and 6 bases from J, leaving 8 bases between. The CDR3 loop is CASSLVARDTQYF. The CDR3 DNA reads as TGTGCCAGCAGCTTAGTCGCTCGTGATACGCAGTATTTT.

This clonotype was picked up a small number of times. The gene calls are TRBV5-1 and TRBJ2-5, with 10 bases aligning to TRBD2. Germline-derived CDR1 and CDR2 are SGHRS and YFSETQ. The CDR3 loop spans 17 amino acids. The ends lost 3 bases at V and 3 bases at J; junction bases unmatched: 11. The CDR3 DNA reads as TGCGCCAGCAGCTCATCACCTCTAGCGGGAGCGAAAGAGACCCAGTACTTC. This gives the protein CASSSSPLAGAKETQYF.

About this clonotype itself: The junction and the germline gene differ at one end; a read error may be behind it. The gene calls are TRBV30 and TRBJ2-1, with 9 nucleotides matching TRBD2. Per germline, CDR1 GTSNPN and CDR2 SVGIG (reference sequence). The CDR3 is 14 residues long. CDR3 residues: CAWKPAGGIHEQIF. CDR3 nucleotides: TGTGCCTGGAAACCGGCGGGAGGGATCCATGAGCAGATCTTC.

The V and J genes are TRBV6-2 or TRBV6-3 and TRBJ2-3; 14 bases are a match to TRBD2. Trimming at V came to 2 bases and at J to 8 bases, leaving 6 bases not matched to a gene. The length of the CDR3 is 16 residues. Germline values: CDR1 MNHEY, CDR2 SVGEGT. CDR3 nucleotides: TGTGCCAGCAGTTACCCCGGGACTAGCGGGAGAGGTACGCAGTATTTT. It is translated as CASSYPGTSGRGTQYF.

The chain carries TRBV9 and TRBJ1-1; D uncertain. The CDR3 runs 17 residues. With 0 bases removed from V and 1 base from J, the gap between germline ends came to 16 bases. Germline V gene data show CDR1 as SGDLS and CDR2 as YYNGEE. The CDR3 nucleotides read TGTGCCAGCAGCGTAGATGGCAGGAGATTAGGGAACACTGAAGCTTTCTTT. It yields the protein CASSVDGRRLGNTEAFF.

This chain joins TRBV5-4 and TRBJ2-7; D possibly corresponds to TRBD1 (6 bases). V lost 1 base and J lost 5, with 13 bases in between. CDR1 and CDR2 from the germline V gene are SGHNT and YYREEE (reference sequence). This CDR3 contains 14 residues. Written as DNA, the CDR3 is TGTGCCAGCAGCTTGTACAGGGAAGCCAACGAGCAGTACTTC. It yields the protein CASSLYREANEQYF.

The rearrangement links TRBV9 to TRBJ2-7; tentatively, D is TRBD1 (6 bases). Germline-derived CDR1 and CDR2 are SGDLS and YYNGEE. V was trimmed by 1 base and J by 5 bases, leaving 16 bases between them. This CDR3 is 15 amino acids long. CDR3 DNA sequence: TGTGCCAGCAGCGTATTCGAGACAGGAACCAACGAGCAGTACTTC. Amino acid sequence: CASSVFETGTNEQYF.

The genes are TRBV11-2 and TRBJ1-4; 9 positions agree with TRBD1. The germline V gene encodes CDR1 SGHAT and CDR2 FQNNGV. The CDR3 spans 17 residues. The V segment lost 5 bases and the J segment 8 bases; nucleotides outside the gene matches: 15. The CDR3 nucleotides are TGTGCCAGCAGCCCAACCGTTCAACAGGGGGCGGAAGAAAAACTGTTTTTT. Translated, it gives CASSPTVQQGAEEKLFF.